The next 8 T cell receptor beta chains were all read from a single sample in a study of T cell responses to AZD1222 COVID-19 vaccine. Libraries were prepared by immunoSEQ multiplex PCR; TCRdb keeps only in-frame clonotypes and omits some of them. The table shows 110,000 or so clones, with roughly 86% occurring only once. Sample: peripheral blood, taken 28 days after the second AZD1222 dose. All receptors come from an adult who received the AZD1222 COVID-19 vaccine.

V is TRBV4-3 and J is TRBJ2-7; D is unclear. V was trimmed by 1 base and J by 3 bases, leaving 7 bases between them. Germline CDR1 reads LGHNA; CDR2 reads YSLEER. The CDR3 consists of 13 residues. The CDR3 loop reads CASSQVRDYEQYF. The CDR3 DNA reads TGCGCCAGCAGCCAAGTGCGAGACTACGAGCAGTACTTC.

V gene TRBV6-5 combines with J gene TRBJ1-5, with a tentative D call TRBD1 (5 bases). CDR3 size: 15 residues. Germline V lookup: CDR1 MNHEY, CDR2 SVGAGI. Trimming stripped 0 bases from V and 1 base from J, with 7 bases between. The CDR3 nucleotides read TGTGCCAGCAGTTACTCCAGGGCAAGCAATCAGCCCCAGCATTTT. It encodes CASSYSRASNQPQHF.

The gene calls are TRBV5-1 and TRBJ2-7; 8 nucleotides align to TRBD2. CDR1 and CDR2 (germline): SGHRS, YFSETQ. Trimming removed 6 bases from V and 2 bases from J; junction bases left unmatched: 7. This CDR3 is built from 14 residues. CDR3 protein: CASKMAGGAYEQYF. CDR3 bases: TGCGCCAGCAAGATGGCGGGGGGCGCCTACGAGCAGTACTTC.

The chain links TRBV11-2 to TRBJ2-7; unclear D gene. The CDR3 has 12 amino acids. Germline-derived CDR1 and CDR2 are SGHAT and FQNNGV. With 0 bases removed from V and 6 bases from J, the gap between germline ends came to 6 bases. The DNA of the CDR3 is TGTGCCAGCAGCTTAGATCATCCCGAGCAGTACTTC. Translated: CASSLDHPEQYF.

The chain combines TRBV24-1 with TRBJ2-1, with TRBD2 identical over 11 bases. V trimming: 9 bases; J trimming: 0 bases; junction bases outside the gene matches: 12. Germline-derived CDR1 and CDR2 are KGHDR and SFDVKD. The CDR3 is 18 amino acids. CDR3 nucleotides: TGTGCCACCTTCCCGGCTAGCGGGAGGCCAAGCTCCTACAATGAGCAGTTCTTC. Translating it yields CATFPASGRPSSYNEQFF.

CDR3 nucleotides: TGTGCCAGCAGCTCAGGGGTAACTAACTATGGCTACACCTTC. Protein: CASSSGVTNYGYTF. The chain has TRBV13 and TRBJ1-2; D perhaps matches TRBD1 (6 bases). CDR3 size: 14 residues. Deletions cut 4 bases from V and 0 bases from J, with 9 bases between. Germline CDR1 is PRHDT and CDR2 is FYEKMQ (reference sequence).

The J gene is TRBJ2-7, the V gene TRBV6-5, with TRBD2 identical over 9 bases. The CDR3 spans 16 residues. V trimming: 0 bases; J trimming: 2 bases; junction bases outside the gene matches: 5. Germline loops: CDR1 MNHEY, CDR2 SVGAGI. As DNA, the CDR3 is TGTGCCAGCAGTTACTCTTTAGCGGGAGTTGCCTACGAGCAGTACTTC. This sequence encodes CASSYSLAGVAYEQYF.

The chain employs TRBV25-1 and TRBJ1-6, with D possibly being TRBD1 (6 bases). V was pared by 4 bases and J by 0 bases, with 10 bases between. The CDR3 is 16 amino acids. The germline CDR1 and CDR2 sequences are MGHDK and SYGVNS. CDR3 sequence reads: CASSGQGSSYNSPLHF. CDR3 bases: TGTGCCAGCAGTGGTCAGGGGAGCTCCTATAATTCACCCCTCCACTTT.